This T cell receptor beta chain was recorded in a study of T cell changes during pregnancy in multiple sclerosis. Method: immunoSEQ multiplex PCR; TCRdb's copy keeps in-frame clones and lacks some. The table includes more than 40,000 clones, about nine tenths detected once. This clonotype originated in a female donor with multiple sclerosis, enrolled in a pregnancy study. Source: CD8+ T cells from peripheral blood mononuclear cells, taken after pregnancy.

CDR3 sequence reads: CASNLGGGGNEQYF. For the CDR3, the DNA is TGTGCCAGCAACCTGGGAGGGGGGGGCAACGAGCAGTACTTC. V is TRBV27 and J is TRBJ2-7; D is perhaps TRBD2 (7 bases). This CDR3 comprises 14 residues. The V gene lost 7 bases and the J gene lost 5 bases, with 18 bases spanning the gap. Germline-derived CDR1 and CDR2 are MNHEY and SMNVEV (reference sequence).